These T cell receptor beta chains were read from a single sample in a study of OX40 agonist ivuxolimab in advanced cancers. Measured with immunoSEQ multiplex PCR; TCRdb has only the in-frame clones, and not every one. The sample shows under 80,000 clones, 88% of them seen only once. The specimen was CD4+ or CD8+ T cells sorted from blood, collected in a trial of the OX40 agonist ivuxolimab. The origin of the receptors is an adult with an advanced solid tumor such as melanoma, head and neck, liver or kidney cancer. Each CDR3 is given with its conserved first and last residue. A D gene is named only where the DNA matches it firmly. Only some rows state a clone size, as once, few, many or a class for expanded clones.

abundance	d_gene	v_gene	j_gene	len	CDR3aa	CDR3nt
-	-	TRBV4-1	TRBJ1-5	15	CASSKDSGKNQPQHF	TGCGCCAGCAGCAAAGACAGTGGGAAGAATCAGCCCCAGCATTTT
-	-	TRBV7-6	TRBJ1-1	17	CASSLYGPGRGNTEAFF	TGTGCCAGCAGCTTATACGGGCCCGGCAGGGGGAACACTGAAGCTTTCTTT
-	-	TRBV11-3	TRBJ2-3	12	CASSLYSDTQYF	TGTGCCAGCAGCTTATATTCAGATACGCAGTATTTT
-	-	TRBV7-9	TRBJ1-1	14	CASSLLGTSSEAFF	TGTGCCAGCAGCTTACTAGGGACGTCCTCCGAAGCTTTCTTT
-	-	TRBV10-1	TRBJ1-4	13	CASSTGQDEKLFF	TGCGCCAGCAGCACAGGGCAGGATGAAAAACTGTTTTTT
-	-	TRBV7-9	TRBJ1-5	13	CASSLGSDQPQHF	TGTGCCAGCAGCTTAGGATCCGATCAGCCCCAGCATTTT
-	-	TRBV5-1	TRBJ2-3	15	CASSLGAGVGDTQYF	TGCGCCAGCAGCTTGGGGGCAGGGGTAGGAGATACGCAGTATTTT
-	-	TRBV19	TRBJ2-1	13	CASSIYRAGEQFF	TGTGCCAGTAGTATTTACAGGGCCGGTGAGCAGTTCTTC
-	-	TRBV7-9	TRBJ1-2	13	CASSLEGFGGYTF	TGTGCCAGCAGCTTAGAGGGTTTCGGTGGCTACACCTTC
-	-	TRBV4-2	TRBJ1-5	13	CASSQEVGQPQHF	TGTGCCAGCAGCCAAGAGGTGGGACAGCCCCAGCATTTT
-	-	TRBV13	TRBJ2-7	14	CASSFGRPSYEQYF	TGTGCCAGCAGCTTTGGACGGCCGAGCTACGAGCAGTACTTC
-	TRBD1	TRBV18	TRBJ1-1	17	CASSPRGQAGGNTEAFF	TGTGCCAGCTCACCACGGGGACAGGCTGGCGGAAACACTGAAGCTTTCTTT
-	TRBD1	TRBV18	TRBJ1-1	13	CASSGTENTEAFF	TGTGCCAGTTCCGGGACAGAGAACACTGAAGCTTTCTTT
-	-	TRBV7-8	TRBJ1-1	13	CASSKTGITEAFF	TGTGCCAGCAGCAAAACAGGTATCACTGAAGCTTTCTTT
-	TRBD1	TRBV5-1	TRBJ1-6	15	CASSLGTGGNSPLHF	TGCGCCAGCAGCCTAGGGACAGGGGGTAATTCACCCCTCCACTTT
-	TRBD2	TRBV5-8	TRBJ2-5	16	CASSLQGRGGEETQYF	TGTGCCAGCAGCCTCCAAGGGCGGGGAGGGGAAGAGACCCAGTACTTC
few	TRBD2	TRBV11-2	TRBJ2-5	15	CASSPTSGSYVTQYF	TGTGCCAGCAGCCCGACTAGCGGGAGTTATGTGACCCAGTACTTC
-	-	TRBV18	TRBJ2-1	18	CASSPPVNPGTHYNEQFF	TGTGCCAGCTCACCACCTGTGAATCCGGGTACTCACTACAATGAGCAGTTCTTC
-	TRBD2	TRBV7-2	TRBJ2-5	16	CASSLDGGRAEETQYF	TGTGCCAGCAGCTTAGACGGCGGGAGGGCCGAAGAGACCCAGTACTTC
-	TRBD2	TRBV6-5	TRBJ2-4	13	CASSTGTRNIQYF	TGTGCCAGCAGTACCGGGACTAGGAACATTCAGTACTTC
once	-	TRBV2	TRBJ1-1	14	CASSTDRFNTEAFF	TGTGCCAGCAGTACTGACAGGTTCAATACTGAAGCTTTCTTT
-	TRBD2	TRBV7-8	TRBJ2-1	19	CASSMRTSGRAAPGNEQFF	TGTGCCAGCAGCATGAGGACTAGCGGGAGGGCAGCCCCCGGGAATGAGCAGTTCTTC
-	-	TRBV25-1	TRBJ2-7	14	CASSSVGTSAEQYF	TGTGCCAGCAGTTCTGTCGGGACGTCCGCCGAGCAGTACTTC
-	-	TRBV5-1	TRBJ2-2	13	CASSLQGHGELFF	TGCGCCAGCAGCTTACAGGGTCACGGGGAGCTGTTTTTT
-	-	TRBV9	TRBJ1-2	15	CASSVGTATNYGYTF	TGTGCCAGCAGCGTAGGGACAGCGACTAACTATGGCTACACCTTC
-	-	TRBV7-9	TRBJ2-7	14	CASSKEGESYEQYF	TGTGCCAGCAGCAAAGAGGGAGAATCCTACGAGCAGTACTTC
-	-	TRBV7-2	TRBJ2-1	15	CASSLDASSYNEQFF	TGTGCCAGCAGCCTGGACGCAAGCTCCTACAATGAGCAGTTCTTC
-	-	TRBV2	TRBJ2-3	16	CASSERASRRTDTQYF	TGTGCCAGCAGTGAGCGGGCTAGCAGACGCACAGATACGCAGTATTTT
-	TRBD1	TRBV6-5	TRBJ1-5	14	CASSRGQGNQPQHF	TGTGCCAGCAGTCGTGGACAGGGAAACCAGCCCCAGCATTTT
-	-	TRBV19	TRBJ1-2	15	CASIERGVANYGYTF	TGTGCCAGTATCGAAAGGGGGGTGGCTAACTATGGCTACACCTTC
-	TRBD1	TRBV18	TRBJ1-1	14	CASSPGQENTEAFF	TGTGCCAGCTCACCGGGACAGGAGAACACTGAAGCTTTCTTT
-	-	TRBV27	TRBJ2-7	11	CASGAGRRQYF	TGTGCCAGCGGCGCAGGGAGAAGGCAGTACTTC
-	-	TRBV19	TRBJ2-7	15	CASSKTAGLSYEQYF	TGTGCCAGTAGTAAAACGGCAGGGTTATCCTACGAGCAGTACTTC
-	-	TRBV6-5	TRBJ1-3	14	CASIGENSGNTIYF	TGTGCCAGCATTGGGGAGAACTCTGGAAACACCATATATTTT
-	-	TRBV6-5	TRBJ1-2	13	CASSYGEAYGYTF	TGTGCCAGCAGTTATGGAGAAGCCTATGGCTACACCTTC
-	TRBD1	TRBV7-9	TRBJ1-2	14	CASTQQGGDYGYTF	TGTGCCAGTACCCAACAGGGGGGCGACTATGGCTACACCTTC
-	TRBD2	TRBV2	TRBJ2-7	16	CASSFGLAGGNYEQYF	TGTGCCAGCAGTTTCGGACTAGCGGGAGGCAACTACGAGCAGTACTTC
-	TRBD2	TRBV10-3	TRBJ2-3	15	CATRGLAGDTDTQYF	TGTGCCACCCGAGGACTAGCGGGAGACACAGATACGCAGTATTTT
-	-	TRBV19	TRBJ2-3	13	CASSTNRADTQYF	TGTGCCAGTAGCACAAACAGGGCGGATACGCAGTATTTT
-	TRBD2	TRBV6-1	TRBJ2-3	14	CASSDRSGGDTQYF	TGTGCCAGCAGTGATCGTAGCGGGGGGGATACGCAGTATTTT
once	-	TRBV6-1	TRBJ1-1	11	CASSSPGEPFF	TGTGCCAGCAGTTCACCGGGAGAACCTTTCTTT
-	TRBD1	TRBV5-1	TRBJ1-2	13	CASSPGTGNGYTF	TGCGCCAGCAGCCCCGGGACAGGGAATGGCTACACCTTC
-	TRBD2	TRBV28	TRBJ2-3	18	CASSVIYPTSGSEDTQYF	TGTGCCAGCAGCGTTATTTACCCGACTAGCGGGAGTGAAGATACGCAGTATTTT
-	-	TRBV2	TRBJ1-5	14	CASSLQGRGQPQHF	TGTGCCAGCAGTTTACAGGGCCGCGGTCAGCCCCAGCATTTT
-	-	TRBV4-1	TRBJ2-1	15	CASSQDLKLEGEQFF	TGCGCCAGCAGCCAAGATCTTAAGCTAGAGGGTGAGCAGTTCTTC
-	-	TRBV6-1	TRBJ2-7	15	CASSEAYRISYEQYF	TGTGCCAGCAGTGAAGCGTACAGGATCTCCTACGAGCAGTACTTC
-	TRBD1	TRBV5-1	TRBJ2-7	13	CASSTDRAREQYF	TGCGCCAGCAGCACGGACAGGGCGCGGGAGCAGTACTTC
-	-	TRBV4-1	TRBJ1-6	15	CASSSARAGRSPLHF	TGCGCCAGCAGCTCGGCCAGGGCCGGTCGTTCACCCCTCCACTTT
-	-	TRBV2	TRBJ1-5	14	CASSEGRGNQPQHF	TGTGCCAGCAGTGAAGGGCGGGGGAATCAGCCCCAGCATTTT
-	TRBD2	TRBV15	TRBJ2-1	16	CATSRDSGLAINEQFF	TGTGCCACCAGCAGAGATTCGGGACTAGCGATCAATGAGCAGTTCTTC
-	TRBD1	TRBV11-2	TRBJ2-1	16	CASSKIGTGIYNEQFF	TGTGCCAGCAGCAAGATCGGGACAGGGATATACAATGAGCAGTTCTTC